This TCR beta chain was observed in a study of T cell clonotyping in hematopoietic cell transplantation. Recipients were bled about 28 days pretransplant and at posttransplant days 30, 100, 180. Findings and limits, study-wide: Pathologically expanded recipient clonotypes increased progressively from day 30 to day 180 as diversity fell. Without cell sorting, CD4 versus CD8 contributions remain unresolved.

Note on this clone: The antigen is undetermined.

V was pared by 4 bases and J by 5 bases, with 6 bases of the junction left unmatched. This CDR3 has 14 amino acids. The V gene's germline CDR1 is SGHRS and CDR2 YFSETQ. Only in-frame clones appear in the TCRdb table, and some are missing; sequencing was by immunoSEQ multiplex PCR. The sample includes around 4,000 clones, roughly 94% seen only once; the top ten take around 0.9%. The input for sequencing was PBMCs, taken 30 days after allogeneic stem cell transplant. The sequence derives from a male patient in his fifties or sixties who had an allogeneic stem cell transplant from a related donor, so the T cells may come from the graft donor. Some clones in this sample may be carry-over from other donors' samples. The rearrangement uses TRBV5-1 and TRBJ1-1; 9 bases agree with TRBD1. The CDR3 here is CASSQGTGNTEAFF. The CDR3 nucleotides read TGCGCCAGCAGCCAAGGGACAGGGAATACTGAAGCTTTCTTT.